This T cell receptor beta chain is drawn from a study of blood T cell repertoires in COVID-19. Under the authors' procedure: For nucleated cells, counts were estimated from reference gene primer amplification. TCRdb's table, derived via immunoSEQ multiplex PCR, lists solely in-frame clones and lacks some. V, J and clone size derive from that table, while D and trimming were established from the DNA sequence. The data hold about 270,000 clones, with roughly nine tenths observed a single time. Each recovered donor of Cohort 3 presented with two negative PCRs, clearance, or symptom resolution. Sequenced sample: PBMCs or T cells enriched from blood (not recorded which). This receptor was identified in a woman between 18 and 29 years old who had recovered from COVID-19.

The CDR3 DNA is TGTGCCAGCAGCCCCCCCACAGTGACTAATGAAAAACTGTTTTTT. It translates to CASSPPTVTNEKLFF. This chain uses TRBV7-9 with TRBJ1-4, with unresolved D. This CDR3 spans 15 amino acids. In germline, CDR1 is SEHNR, CDR2 FQNEAQ (reference sequence). The V gene lost 5 bases and the J gene lost 2 bases, with 12 bases spanning the gap.